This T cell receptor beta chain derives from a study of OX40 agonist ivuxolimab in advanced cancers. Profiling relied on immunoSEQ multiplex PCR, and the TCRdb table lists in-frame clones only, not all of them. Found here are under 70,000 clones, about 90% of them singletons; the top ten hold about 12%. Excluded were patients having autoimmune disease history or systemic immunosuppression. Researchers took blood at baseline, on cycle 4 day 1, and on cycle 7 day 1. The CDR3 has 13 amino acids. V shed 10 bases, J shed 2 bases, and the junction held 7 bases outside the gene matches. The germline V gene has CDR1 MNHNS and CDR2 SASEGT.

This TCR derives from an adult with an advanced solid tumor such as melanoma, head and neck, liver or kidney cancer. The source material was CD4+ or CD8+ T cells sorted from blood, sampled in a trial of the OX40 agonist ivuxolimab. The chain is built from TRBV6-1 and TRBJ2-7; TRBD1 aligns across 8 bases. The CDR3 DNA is TGTGCCAACGGACAGGGAGATACCTACGAGCAGTACTTC. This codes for CANGQGDTYEQYF.